This T cell receptor beta chain was obtained from a study of Graves' ophthalmopathy and Graves' hyperthyroidism. Study-level points and caveats: Blood shared most expanded thyroid clonotypes above 0.001 frequency.

This clonotype was observed at least ten times. The antigen is unknown. Clinical symptoms, serum thyroxine, TRAb, thyroid ultrasound and orbital computed tomography formed the basis of diagnosis. Isolation of PBMCs was performed using around 9.5 ml of fresh peripheral blood. Germline loops: CDR1 SGHAT, CDR2 FQNNGV. With 6 bases clipped from V and 2 bases from J, the junction kept 5 bases outside the gene matches. This CDR3 is built from 15 residues. RNA transcripts were the source from which TCR beta CDR3 regions were amplified. RT-PCR with HTBI primers came first, then second-round multiplex PCR. TCRdb recomputed calls from the multiplex PCR reads with MiXCR, one row per CDR3 protein. The sample consists of under 350,000 distinct CDR3 sequences, roughly a sixth of them appearing once.

The genes are TRBV11-2 and TRBJ2-7, with TRBD2 matching 12 bases. The clonotype originates from an adult man with Graves' ophthalmopathy. The sequenced sample consisted of peripheral blood. The CDR3 is CASRSGLAGTYEQYF. The CDR3 coding sequence is TGTGCCAGCAGAAGCGGACTAGCGGGGACCTACGAGCAGTACTTC. The full variable domain, rest sourced from reference TRBV11-2 and TRBJ2-7, is EAGVAQSPRYKIIEKRQSVAFWCNPISGHATLYWYQQILGQGPKLLIQFQNNGVVDDSQLPKDRFSAERLKGVDSTLKIQPAKLEDSAVYLCASRSGLAGTYEQYFGPGTRLTVT.